The next 10 T cell receptor beta chains were all read from a single sample in a study of blood T cell repertoires in COVID-19. The protocol was immunoSEQ multiplex PCR, while the TCRdb copy is restricted to in-frame clones and leaves out a portion. Found here are some 120,000 clones, about 86% of them singletons; the top ten hold about 5.4%. Sequencing input: peripheral blood. The receptors here all came from a man older than 75 with active or convalescent COVID-19.

This chain connects TRBV5-5 to TRBJ1-4; D remains ambiguous. V lost 2 bases, J lost 4 bases, and 9 bases lay in between. The CDR3 loop spans 14 amino acids. The germline V gene has CDR1 SGHKS and CDR2 YYEKEE (reference sequence). The CDR3 DNA is TGTGCCAGCAGCTTAATCGGAGGTAATGAAAAACTGTTTTTT. Its translation is CASSLIGGNEKLFF.

The V gene is TRBV10-3, the J gene TRBJ2-7; 12 bases are shared with TRBD1. Germline CDR1 reads ENHRY; CDR2 reads SYGVKD. Germline trimming cut 10 bases from V and 7 bases from J; bases unmatched to any gene: 8. The CDR3 runs to 13 residues. The CDR3 bases are TGTGCCACTACGGGACAGGGGGCAGCGGAGCAGTACTTC. This sequence encodes CATTGQGAAEQYF.

This clone appeared a few times. V gene TRBV2 combines with J gene TRBJ1-5; 7 nucleotides match TRBD1. The CDR3 loop spans 14 amino acids. Looked up from germline, CDR1 is SNHLY and CDR2 is FYNNEI. V shed 4 bases, J shed 6 bases, and the junction held 6 bases outside the gene matches. CDR3 bases: TGTGCCAGCAGTGCTCAGACAGGGCGTCAGCCCCAGCATTTT. It is translated as CASSAQTGRQPQHF.

The CDR3 loop reads CASGLAGGLYNEQFF. The CDR3 bases are TGCGCCAGCGGCCTAGCGGGGGGGCTCTACAATGAGCAGTTCTTC. The gene calls are TRBV5-1 and TRBJ2-1; TRBD2 agrees at 12 bases. With 7 bases clipped from V and 3 bases from J, the junction kept 5 bases outside the gene matches. Germline CDR1 reads SGHRS; CDR2 reads YFSETQ. The CDR3 sequence is 15 residues long. The variable domain in full, completed from reference TRBV5-1 and TRBJ2-1, reads KAGVTQTPRYLIKTRGQQVTLSCSPISGHRSVSWYQQTPGQGLQFLFEYFSETQRNKGNFPGRFSGRQFSNSRSEMNVSTLELGDSALYLCASGLAGGLYNEQFFGPGTRLTVL.

The J gene is TRBJ2-1, the V gene TRBV3-1 (or the pseudogene TRBV3-2); D perhaps matches TRBD1 (5 bases). There are 14 residues in the CDR3. CDR1 LGHDT and CDR2 YNNKEL come from the germline V gene (reference sequence). V was cut by 2 bases and J by 6 bases, with 11 bases left in between. The DNA of the CDR3 is TGTGCCAGCAGCCAATTTGTAGGGGTCAATGAGCAGTTCTTC. The encoded protein is CASSQFVGVNEQFF.

The V gene is TRBV5-5, the J gene TRBJ2-7, with 8 nucleotides matching TRBD2. V gave up 2 bases and J gave up 7 bases; unmatched junction bases: 5. Per germline, CDR1 SGHKS and CDR2 YYEKEE (reference sequence). The CDR3 is made up of 13 amino acids. This chain's CDR3 is CASSFILAGEQYF. In nucleotides, the CDR3 is TGTGCCAGCAGCTTTATCCTAGCGGGTGAGCAGTACTTC.

The chain has TRBV5-1 and TRBJ2-7, with D possibly being TRBD1 (6 bases). Germline loops: CDR1 SGHRS, CDR2 YFSETQ. The V gene lost 4 bases and the J gene lost 2 bases, with 10 bases spanning the gap. CDR3 length equals 13 residues. The CDR3 bases are TGCGCCAGCAGCCTGGGGACAACCTACGAGCAGTACTTC. Protein sequence: CASSLGTTYEQYF.

The rearrangement joins TRBV19 to TRBJ1-4; D perhaps matches TRBD1 (5 bases). The CDR3 is 13 residues long. Trimming left V 7 bases short and J 8 bases short, with 14 bases between. The germline gives CDR1 LNHDA, CDR2 SQIVND (reference sequence). The CDR3 DNA sequence: TGTGCCAGTAACTCAGGGCTGTGGGAAAAACTGTTTTTT. Translated, it gives CASNSGLWEKLFF.

The chain joins TRBV5-8 to TRBJ1-4; D not resolved. Trimming left V 2 bases short and J 8 bases short, with 10 bases between. Germline values: CDR1 SGHTS, CDR2 YDEGEE. This CDR3 region has 13 residues. The CDR3 reads CASSLGREEKLFF. CDR3 nucleotide sequence: TGTGCCAGCAGCTTAGGCCGGGAGGAAAAACTGTTTTTT.

The chain recombines TRBV28 with TRBJ1-3, with D unresolved. The CDR3 contains 15 residues. The germline CDR1 and CDR2 sequences are MDHEN and SYDVKM. V gave up 2 bases and J gave up 0 bases, with 8 bases separating them. The CDR3 loop is CASSLPPGSGNTIYF. The CDR3 DNA sequence: TGTGCCAGCAGTTTACCGCCCGGCTCTGGAAACACCATATATTTT.